This T cell receptor (beta chain) is drawn from a study of blood T cells in healthy people across ages. With a J-beta primer mix and a sample-barcoded 5' primer, a second PCR ran roughly 6 to 12 cycles. From the 5' RACE reads, TCRdb called clonotypes with MiXCR, one entry per CDR3 protein. The sample has hundreds of thousands of distinct CDR3 sequences, around 48% seen once. This clonotype is a singleton in its sample. Per sample, a minimum of 6.5 million PBMCs were isolated. CDR3 length: 14 residues. Trimming pared 0 bases from V and 1 base from J, leaving 8 bases between. Per germline, CDR1 DFQATT and CDR2 SNEGSKA (reference sequence).

Sequencing input: blood. The rearrangement uses TRBV20-1 and TRBJ2-3; possible D gene TRBD2, 5 bases. The receptor was derived from a woman aged 55-75 years in good health. CDR3 DNA sequence: TGCAGTGCTAGAGATGAGAGGGGCACAGATACGCAGTATTTT. It codes for CSARDERGTDTQYF.